One and the same sample provided the 17 T cell receptor beta chains below, sequenced in a study of human T cells and chemical hapten exposure. Time point in this sample: patch test 3, about 24 weeks after DPC sensitization. This sample's treatment: therapeutic diphenylcyclopropenone sensitization with weekly scalp DPC. MiXCR, run by TCRdb on the RACE reads, gives a single entry per CDR3 protein. The data contain about 84,000 distinct CDR3 sequences, 10% to 12% of them singletons. Source: whole blood, taken in connection with sensitization to the hapten diphenylcyclopropenone (DPC). The receptors come from a woman aged 45-60 years with alopecia areata. Some clones in this sample may be carry-over from other donors' samples.

This clonotype was detected a few times. V and J are TRBV11-2 and TRBJ2-1; no definite D call. The ends were cut back, 2 bases at V and 9 bases at J, with 5 bases in the middle. The CDR3 has 11 amino acids. The germline V gene encodes CDR1 SGHAT and CDR2 FQNNGV. The CDR3 DNA sequence: TGTGCCAGCAGCTTATTGATTGAGCAGTTCTTC. Its protein product is CASSLLIEQFF.

Regarding this clonotype: Its ends do not fully match the called genes, so a read error is possible. V gene TRBV7-7 combines with J gene TRBJ2-3, with TRBD2 as a possible D gene (6 bases). Germline-derived CDR1 and CDR2 are SSHAT and FNYEAQ (reference sequence). This CDR3 has 14 residues. This chain's CDR3 is CASSLSEGLVTQYF. CDR3 DNA: TGTGCTAGCAGCTTATCGGAGGGGCTAGTTACGCAGTATTTT.

The CDR3 DNA is TGTGCCACCGAGACAGGGACTGGGGCCAACGTCCTGACTTTC. This translates into CATETGTGANVLTF. The chain carries TRBV24-1 and TRBJ2-6; TRBD1 aligns across 7 bases. V dropped 9 bases and J dropped 2; count of bases not matched to a gene: 3. Germline CDR1 and CDR2: KGHDR and SFDVKD. The CDR3 loop spans 14 amino acids.

Ten or more counts support this clonotype. The chain employs TRBV29-1 and TRBJ1-4; 7 bases are a match to TRBD1. The germline V gene has CDR1 SQVTM and CDR2 ANQGSEA. The CDR3 extends over 12 amino acids. Trimming took 4 bases from V and 8 from J; bases not matched to a gene: 4. Here the CDR3 reads CSVGIQGEKLFF. CDR3 bases: TGCAGCGTTGGTATACAGGGGGAAAAACTGTTTTTT.

The chain combines TRBV12-3 or TRBV12-4 with TRBJ2-1; 11 bases line up with TRBD1. Germline trimming cut 3 bases from V and 9 bases from J; bases unmatched to any gene: 10. CDR3 size: 16 residues. The CDR3 protein is CASSFRTGGAGGEQFF. In nucleotides, the CDR3 is TGTGCCAGCAGTTTCCGGACAGGGGGCGCGGGCGGTGAGCAGTTCTTC.

This clonotype was counted many times. This chain uses TRBV5-6 with TRBJ2-7; the D call may be TRBD1 or TRBD2 (6 bases each). This CDR3 is 16 amino acids long. Deletions cut 4 bases from V and 0 bases from J, with 17 bases between. Germline V gives CDR1 SGHDT, CDR2 YYEEEE. The CDR3 region has the DNA TGTGCCAGCAGCCCGGAGGGGGGACGGGTCTCCTACGAGCAGTACTTC. Protein product: CASSPEGGRVSYEQYF.

This clonotype was picked up a small number of times. This chain connects TRBV28 to TRBJ1-2; D perhaps matches TRBD1 (6 bases). This CDR3 has 15 residues. V was clipped by 9 bases and J by 7 bases, with 24 bases between them. Germline CDR1 and CDR2: MDHEN and SYDVKM. The CDR3 DNA follows: TGTGCCAGTTTATGGACCGCCGGGGGGGCGCTTGGCTACACCTTC. Residues: CASLWTAGGALGYTF.

This clonotype has ten or more counts. In DNA form, the CDR3 reads TGCGCCAGCAGCCAAGATTCGGGACTGTTCAGTGATACGCAGTATTTT. Translated, it gives CASSQDSGLFSDTQYF. This sequence joins TRBV4-3 and TRBJ2-3; D perhaps matches TRBD2 (6 bases). CDR1 is LGHNA, CDR2 YSLEER, per germline. The length of the CDR3 is 16 residues. With 0 bases removed from V and 6 bases from J, the gap between germline ends came to 16 bases.

This clonotype has more than one count but fewer than ten. This CDR3 is CASSSGGQGTYGYTF. In DNA, the CDR3 is TGTGCCAGCAGTTCGGGGGGACAGGGGACCTATGGCTACACCTTC. The rearrangement links TRBV6-2 or TRBV6-3 to TRBJ1-2; 10 positions agree with TRBD1. V was pared by 4 bases and J by 4 bases, with 6 bases of the junction left unmatched. CDR3 size: 15 residues. The germline gives CDR1 MNHEY, CDR2 SVGEGT.

This clonotype was detected a few times. The V gene is TRBV20-1, the J gene TRBJ2-1; TRBD2 matches at 10 bases. The CDR3 is made up of 15 amino acids. The J segment lost 7 bases and the V segment lost 5 bases, leaving 11 bases of the junction unmatched. Germline V gene lookup returns CDR1 DFQATT and CDR2 SNEGSKA (reference sequence). This CDR3 reads CSAYPSGRIRNEQFF. CDR3 bases: TGCAGTGCTTACCCTAGCGGGAGAATTAGGAATGAGCAGTTCTTC.

The chain joins TRBV29-1 to TRBJ2-3; D gene uncertain. Deletions cut 0 bases from V and 2 bases from J, with 9 bases between. The CDR3 contains 14 residues. Germline V gene data show CDR1 as SQVTM and CDR2 as ANQGSEA. In DNA form, the CDR3 reads TGCAGCGTTGAAGATCGGAGACTCACAGATACGCAGTATTTT. Protein: CSVEDRRLTDTQYF.

The gene calls are TRBV19 and TRBJ2-3, with a weak D call TRBD2 (5 bases). V was shortened by 7 bases and J by 4 bases, with 21 bases between the two germline ends. Per the germline V gene, CDR1 is LNHDA and CDR2 is SQIVND (reference sequence). CDR3 size: 16 residues. The CDR3 loop is CASNTRGSSPADTQYF. The CDR3, as DNA: TGTGCCAGTAATACCAGAGGGAGCTCCCCCGCAGATACGCAGTATTTT. Using reference TRBV19 and TRBJ2-3 for the parts outside the CDR3, the full variable domain is DGGITQSPKYLFRKEGQNVTLSCEQNLNHDAMYWYRQDPGQGLRLIYYSQIVNDFQKGDIAEGYSVSREKKESFPLTVTSAQKNPTAFYLCASNTRGSSPADTQYFGPGTRLTVL.

The table lists this clonotype with a few counts. This chain links TRBV5-1 with TRBJ1-1; TRBD1 might be the D (5 bases). The CDR3 covers 14 residues. Germline loops: CDR1 SGHRS, CDR2 YFSETQ. V shed 1 base and J shed 1 base, with 8 bases lying between them. CDR3 coding DNA: TGCGCCAGCAGCTTGACAGGAGGGAACACTGAAGCTTTCTTT. Its translation is CASSLTGGNTEAFF. Filled out from reference TRBV5-1 and TRBJ1-1, the complete variable domain reads KAGVTQTPRYLIKTRGQQVTLSCSPISGHRSVSWYQQTPGQGLQFLFEYFSETQRNKGNFPGRFSGRQFSNSRSEMNVSTLELGDSALYLCASSLTGGNTEAFFGQGTRLTVV.

This clonotype was counted a few times. The chain recombines TRBV7-8 with TRBJ2-3; TRBD1 is a possible D gene (5 bases). CDR1 and CDR2 (germline): SGHVS, FQNEAQ. The CDR3 spans 16 residues. Trimming removed 2 bases from V and 3 bases from J, with 15 bases in between. This CDR3 reads CASSLFARAGTDTQYF. The CDR3 coding sequence is TGTGCCAGCAGCTTATTTGCCAGGGCCGGGACAGATACGCAGTATTTT.

There are a few counts of this clonotype. The chain carries TRBV11-2 and TRBJ2-1; weak D call: TRBD2 (6 bases). This CDR3 comprises 16 residues. Germline CDR1 SGHAT, CDR2 FQNNGV. The V end was cut by 0 bases, the J end by 5 bases, with 14 bases between. The CDR3, as DNA: TGTGCCAGCAGCTTAGAGGGGCTAGCGTCCGACAATGAGCAGTTCTTC. This encodes CASSLEGLASDNEQFF.

This sequence joins TRBV29-1 and TRBJ1-2; D is unclear. The ends were cut back, 3 bases at V and 2 bases at J, with 7 bases in the middle. Germline CDR1 is SQVTM and CDR2 is ANQGSEA. The CDR3 loop spans 12 amino acids. DNA for the CDR3: TGCAGCGTTGAGACGAGGAACTATGGCTACACCTTC. This sequence encodes CSVETRNYGYTF. Filled out from reference TRBV29-1 and TRBJ1-2, the complete variable domain reads SAVISQKPSRDICQRGTSLTIQCQVDSQVTMMFWYRQQPGQSLTLIATANQGSEATYESGFVIDKFPISRPNLTFSTLTVSNMSPEDSSIYLCSVETRNYGYTFGSGTRLTVV.

This sequence joins TRBV9 and TRBJ2-3, with D possibly matching TRBD2 (5 bases). V lost 0 bases and J lost 6, with 14 bases in between. The V gene's germline CDR1 is SGDLS and CDR2 YYNGEE. The CDR3 is made up of 15 amino acids. CDR3 in amino acids: CASSVATADWDTQYF. For the CDR3, the DNA is TGTGCCAGCAGCGTAGCTACGGCGGACTGGGATACGCAGTATTTT. The whole variable domain, filled in from reference TRBV9 and TRBJ2-3, reads DSGVTQTPKHLITATGQRVTLRCSPRSGDLSVYWYQQSLDQGLQFLIQYYNGEERAKGNILERFSAQQFPDLHSELNLSSLELGDSALYFCASSVATADWDTQYFGPGTRLTVL.